A single sample is the source of the 22 T cell receptor beta chains below, sequenced in a study of cytomegalovirus exposure and HLA in healthy donors. The PCR had 60 Vbeta and 13 Jbeta primers. The protocol was immunoSEQ multiplex PCR, while the TCRdb copy is restricted to in-frame clones and leaves out a portion. This table has 65,000 to 70,000 clones, more than 80% appearing once. Sequencing was done on a sample of PBMCs. Receptors originate from a woman in her thirties in good health and CMV-seropositive.

The chain couples TRBV20-1 to TRBJ1-2; D gene ambiguous. The CDR3 runs to 10 residues. V was clipped by 6 bases and J by 3 bases, with 5 bases between them. The germline CDR1 and CDR2 sequences are DFQATT and SNEGSKA (reference sequence). The CDR3 nucleotides are TGCAGTGCCGGTGACTATGGCTACACCTTC. It encodes CSAGDYGYTF.

The CDR3 DNA is TGTGCCAGAAGAGGGCAGGCCAACACTGAAGCTTTCTTT. This gives the protein CARRGQANTEAFF. This chain connects TRBV27 to TRBJ1-1; no reliable D call. Deletions cut 9 bases from V and 2 bases from J, with 13 bases between. From germline, CDR1 is MNHEY and CDR2 SMNVEV (reference sequence). The CDR3 is made up of 13 amino acids.

This chain connects TRBV6-6 to TRBJ2-6, with a weak D call TRBD1 (6 bases). The CDR3 totals 16 residues. From germline, CDR1 is MNHNY and CDR2 SVGAGI (reference sequence). The V end lost 5 bases, the J end lost 2 bases, and 13 bases lay between the germline ends. In DNA, the CDR3 is TGTGCCAGCAGTCCAACAGGGTCGGCTGGGGCCAACGTCCTGACTTTC. This encodes CASSPTGSAGANVLTF.

The gene calls are TRBV7-9 and TRBJ2-3, with TRBD2 identical over 11 bases. CDR3 length: 16 amino acids. Germline CDR1 and CDR2: SEHNR and FQNEAQ (reference sequence). The V gene end was trimmed by 5 bases and the J gene end by 4 bases; junction bases not matched to a gene: 8. The CDR3 sequence: CASSVTSGSRADTQYF. The DNA for the CDR3 is TGTGCCAGCAGCGTCACTAGCGGGAGTCGGGCAGATACGCAGTATTTT.

This rearrangement joins TRBV7-8 to TRBJ2-6; D may be TRBD2 (6 bases). The V gene lost 6 bases and the J gene lost 1 base, with 22 bases spanning the gap. Germline V lookup: CDR1 SGHVS, CDR2 FQNEAQ. This CDR3 region has 19 residues. The CDR3 is CASSYHRDPGRSGANVLTF. CDR3 nucleotides: TGTGCCAGCAGTTACCACCGGGACCCGGGGAGGTCTGGGGCCAACGTCCTGACTTTC.

This clone showed up just once. The gene calls are TRBV4-1 and TRBJ2-1; 16 bases are shared with TRBD2. The junction had 3 bases not matched to a gene; V was cut back by 4 bases and J by 0 bases. The CDR3 runs to 18 residues. Germline-derived CDR1 and CDR2 are MGHRA and YSYEKL. The DNA of the CDR3 is TGCGCCAGCAGCCCGGGACTAGCGGGGGGGAGCTCCTACAATGAGCAGTTCTTC. Translation gives CASSPGLAGGSSYNEQFF.

V usage is TRBV2 and J usage is TRBJ2-1, with D possibly being TRBD1 (5 bases). Trimming shortened V by 2 bases and J by 10 bases, and 12 bases separated the two germline ends. Per germline, CDR1 SNHLY and CDR2 FYNNEI. The CDR3 contains 13 residues. CDR3 nucleotide sequence: TGTGCCAGCAGTGAACAAGGGGCTGGAGAGCAGTTCTTC. Translating gives CASSEQGAGEQFF.

The chain has TRBV28 and TRBJ1-2; the match to TRBD1 covers 8 bases. The germline CDR1 and CDR2 sequences are MDHEN and SYDVKM. V lost 5 bases and J lost 5; bases outside the gene matches: 10. This CDR3 contains 15 residues. CDR3 region: CASSPSPQGGYGYTF. The CDR3 nucleotides are TGTGCCAGCAGTCCCTCCCCACAGGGGGGGTATGGCTACACCTTC.

This rearrangement joins TRBV21-1 to TRBJ2-1; the D call TRBD2 from the table was never checked on the DNA. TRBV21-1 constitutes a pseudogene. This CDR3 contains 19 residues. The DNA of the CDR3 is TGTGCCAGCAGCAAAAGGTATTCGGGGCGGAGCGGGAGGTGTAATGAGCAGTTCTTC. Its protein product is CASSKRYSGRSGRCNEQFF.

The V and J genes are TRBV11-2 and TRBJ2-5, with TRBD2 matching over 12 bases. CDR3 length: 15 residues. Germline loops: CDR1 SGHAT, CDR2 FQNNGV. V lost 4 bases, J lost 2 bases, and 2 bases stayed unmatched. CDR3 residues: CASSWLAGGQETQYF. DNA of the CDR3: TGTGCCAGCAGCTGGCTAGCGGGAGGGCAAGAGACCCAGTACTTC.

The J gene is TRBJ2-5, the V gene TRBV9, with TRBD1 matching over 11 bases. This CDR3 is built from 15 residues. Germline values: CDR1 SGDLS, CDR2 YYNGEE. Germline trimming cut 0 bases from V and 7 bases from J; bases unmatched to any gene: 5. CDR3 residues: CASSVEDRGLGTQYF. CDR3 nucleotides: TGTGCCAGCAGCGTAGAGGACAGGGGGCTTGGGACCCAGTACTTC.

The chain uses TRBV7-8 and TRBJ2-1; no definite D call. The CDR3 is 16 amino acids. Germline assignment: CDR1 SGHVS and CDR2 FQNEAQ. Trimming left V 2 bases short and J 3 bases short, with 14 bases between. CDR3 region: CASSLTADIYYNEQFF. The CDR3 DNA sequence: TGTGCCAGCAGCTTAACGGCGGATATCTACTACAATGAGCAGTTCTTC.

As DNA, the CDR3 is TGTGCCAGCAGCTTGAGACAGCAGATTCAAGAGACCCAGTACTTC. It codes for CASSLRQQIQETQYF. The V call is TRBV5-5, the J call TRBJ2-5; tentative D call: TRBD1 (5 bases). The CDR3 spans 15 residues. Trimming took off 1 base at V and 2 bases at J, with 12 bases between the two ends. Germline loops: CDR1 SGHKS, CDR2 YYEKEE (reference sequence).

V usage is TRBV5-1 and J usage is TRBJ2-3; 11 nucleotides agree with TRBD2. V lost 5 bases, J lost 4 bases, and 9 bases stayed unmatched. Germline loops: CDR1 SGHRS, CDR2 YFSETQ. The CDR3 has 16 amino acids. Here the CDR3 reads CASSYSTSGNPDTQYF. CDR3 bases: TGCGCCAGCAGTTATTCGACTAGCGGGAACCCAGATACGCAGTATTTT.

The CDR3 DNA sequence: TGTGCCAGCAGTTACTACAGGGATGGCACCGGGGAGCTGTTTTTT. It translates to CASSYYRDGTGELFF. V usage is TRBV6-5 and J usage is TRBJ2-2; a possible D gene is TRBD1 (6 bases). CDR1 is MNHEY, CDR2 SVGAGI, per germline. The CDR3 runs to 15 residues. Between the trimmed V and J ends, which lost 1 base and 4 bases, there was a span of 10 bases.

A remark on this clone: The missing conserved phenylalanine or tryptophan at the end of this CDR3 makes a read error likely. The CDR3 loop is CASRTLTGRSNYGYTL. The CDR3 DNA sequence: TGTGCCAGCAGGACTCTGACAGGGCGTTCTAACTATGGCTACACCCTC. V is TRBV11-2 and J is TRBJ1-2, with TRBD1 identical over 7 bases. Trimming at V came to 6 bases and at J to 0 bases, leaving 10 bases not matched to a gene. This CDR3 has 16 amino acids. The germline V gene has CDR1 SGHAT and CDR2 FQNNGV.

V and J are TRBV2 and TRBJ2-2; D might be TRBD2 (5 bases). Trimming left V 3 bases short and J 5 bases short, with 10 bases between. This CDR3 spans 14 amino acids. The germline CDR1 and CDR2 sequences are SNHLY and FYNNEI. The CDR3 is CASSDFGGTGELFF. CDR3 sequence (DNA): TGTGCCAGCAGTGATTTCGGAGGAACCGGGGAGCTGTTTTTT.

This chain links TRBV28 with TRBJ1-3; D is perhaps TRBD1 (5 bases). The CDR3 covers 15 residues. CDR1 and CDR2 from the germline V gene are MDHEN and SYDVKM. Trimming left V 5 bases short and J 16 bases short, with 27 bases between. The DNA for the CDR3 is TGTGCCAGCAGTCCGATCGGGGCAGGAAGCTTTGGGGGGTATTTT. Amino acids: CASSPIGAGSFGGYF.

CDR3 region: CASSPLQGAFNYGYTF. As DNA, the CDR3 is TGTGCCAGCTCACCACTACAGGGGGCCTTTAACTATGGCTACACCTTC. J is TRBJ1-2 and V is TRBV18; TRBD1 matches 9 bases. V shed 1 base and J 1 base; nucleotides not matched to a gene: 4. The germline gives CDR1 KGHSH, CDR2 LQKENI. This CDR3 is 16 amino acids long.

V usage is TRBV6-5 and J usage is TRBJ1-2, with 7 bases aligning to TRBD1. There are 15 residues in the CDR3. Trimming cost V 4 bases and J 2 bases; bases outside gene matches: 7. Germline V gives CDR1 MNHEY, CDR2 SVGAGI. CDR3 protein: CASSFEGGTNYGYTF. CDR3 nucleotides: TGTGCCAGCAGTTTCGAAGGGGGCACAAACTATGGCTACACCTTC.

J is TRBJ2-3 and V is TRBV5-5; 9 positions match TRBD1. Germline V lookup: CDR1 SGHKS, CDR2 YYEKEE (reference sequence). The CDR3 is 16 residues long. The V segment lost 3 bases and the J segment 5 bases; nucleotides outside the gene matches: 10. This CDR3 is CASSSRGQGDEDTQYF. The CDR3 bases are TGTGCCAGCAGCTCAAGGGGACAGGGAGATGAAGATACGCAGTATTTT.

The CDR3 DNA sequence: TGTGCCAGCAGTCACGGACAGGGTTTATTCGAGCAGTACTTC. As protein: CASSHGQGLFEQYF. The chain combines TRBV28 with TRBJ2-7; 8 nucleotides agree with TRBD1. CDR3 length: 14 residues. J lost 6 bases, V lost 5 bases, and 9 bases had no gene match. Looked up from germline, CDR1 is MDHEN and CDR2 is SYDVKM. Using reference TRBV28 and TRBJ2-7 for the parts outside the CDR3, the full variable domain is DVKVTQSSRYLVKRTGEKVFLECVQDMDHENMFWYRQDPGLGLRLIYFSYDVKMKEKGDIPEGYSVSREKKERFSLILESASTNQTSMYLCASSHGQGLFEQYFGPGTRLTVT.